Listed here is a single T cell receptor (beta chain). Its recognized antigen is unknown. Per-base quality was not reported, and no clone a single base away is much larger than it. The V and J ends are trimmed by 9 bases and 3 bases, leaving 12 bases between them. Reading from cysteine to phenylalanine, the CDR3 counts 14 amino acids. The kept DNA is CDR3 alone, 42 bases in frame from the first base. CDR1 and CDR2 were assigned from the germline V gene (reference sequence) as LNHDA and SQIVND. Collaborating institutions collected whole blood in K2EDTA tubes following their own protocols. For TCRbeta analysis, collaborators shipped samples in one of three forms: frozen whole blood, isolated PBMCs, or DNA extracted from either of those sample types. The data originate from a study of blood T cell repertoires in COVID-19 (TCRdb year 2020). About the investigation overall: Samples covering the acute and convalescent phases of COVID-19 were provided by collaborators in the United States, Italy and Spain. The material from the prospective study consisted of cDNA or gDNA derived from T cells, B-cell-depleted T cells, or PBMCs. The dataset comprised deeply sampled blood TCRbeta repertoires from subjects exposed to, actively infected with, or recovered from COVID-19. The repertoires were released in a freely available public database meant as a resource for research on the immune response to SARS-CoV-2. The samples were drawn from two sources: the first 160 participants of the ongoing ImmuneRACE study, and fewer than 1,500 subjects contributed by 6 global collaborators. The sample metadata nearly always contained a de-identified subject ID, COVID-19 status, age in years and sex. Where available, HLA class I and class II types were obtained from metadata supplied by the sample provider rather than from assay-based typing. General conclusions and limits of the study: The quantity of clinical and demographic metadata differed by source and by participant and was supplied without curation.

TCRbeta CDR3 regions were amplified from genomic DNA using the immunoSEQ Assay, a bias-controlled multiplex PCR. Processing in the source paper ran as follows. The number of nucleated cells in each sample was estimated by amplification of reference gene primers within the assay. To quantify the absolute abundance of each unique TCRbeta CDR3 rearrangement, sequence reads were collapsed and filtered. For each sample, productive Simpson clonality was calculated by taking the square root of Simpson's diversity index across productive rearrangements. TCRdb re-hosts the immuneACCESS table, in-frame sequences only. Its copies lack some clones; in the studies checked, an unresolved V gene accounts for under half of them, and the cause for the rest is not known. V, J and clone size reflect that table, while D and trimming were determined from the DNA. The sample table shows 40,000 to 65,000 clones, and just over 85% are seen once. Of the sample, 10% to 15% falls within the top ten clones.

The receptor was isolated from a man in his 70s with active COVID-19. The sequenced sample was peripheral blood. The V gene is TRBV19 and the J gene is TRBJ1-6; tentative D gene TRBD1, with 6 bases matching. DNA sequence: TGTGCCAGCGCCGCAGGGGTCTATAATTCACCCCTCCACTTT. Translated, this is CASAAGVYNSPLHF.